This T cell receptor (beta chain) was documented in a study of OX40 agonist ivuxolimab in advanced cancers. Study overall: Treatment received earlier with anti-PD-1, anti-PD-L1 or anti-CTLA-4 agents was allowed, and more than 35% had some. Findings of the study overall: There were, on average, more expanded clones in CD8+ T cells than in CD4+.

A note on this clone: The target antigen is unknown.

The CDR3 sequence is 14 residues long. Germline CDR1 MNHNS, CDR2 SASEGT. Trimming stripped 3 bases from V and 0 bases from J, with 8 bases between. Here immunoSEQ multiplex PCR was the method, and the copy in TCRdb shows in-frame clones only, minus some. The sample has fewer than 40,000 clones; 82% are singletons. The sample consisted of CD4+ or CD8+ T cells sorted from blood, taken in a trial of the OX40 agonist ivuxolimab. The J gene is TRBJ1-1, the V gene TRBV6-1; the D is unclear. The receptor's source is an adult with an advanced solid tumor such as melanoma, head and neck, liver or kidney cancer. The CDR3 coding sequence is TGTGCCAGCAGTGACAGACGGCTGAACACTGAAGCTTTCTTT. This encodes CASSDRRLNTEAFF.